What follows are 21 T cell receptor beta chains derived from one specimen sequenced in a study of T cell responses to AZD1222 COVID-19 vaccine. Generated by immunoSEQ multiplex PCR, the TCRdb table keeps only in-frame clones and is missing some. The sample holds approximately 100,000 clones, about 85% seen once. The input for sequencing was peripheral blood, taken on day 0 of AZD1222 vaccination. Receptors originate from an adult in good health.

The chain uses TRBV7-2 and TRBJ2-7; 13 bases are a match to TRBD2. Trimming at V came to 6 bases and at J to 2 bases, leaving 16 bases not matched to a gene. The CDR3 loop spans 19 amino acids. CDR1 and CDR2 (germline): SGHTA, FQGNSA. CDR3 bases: TGTGCCAGCAGTCGACTGTCCGGACTAGCGGGAGCCCCCCCCTACGAGCAGTACTTC. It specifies CASSRLSGLAGAPPYEQYF.

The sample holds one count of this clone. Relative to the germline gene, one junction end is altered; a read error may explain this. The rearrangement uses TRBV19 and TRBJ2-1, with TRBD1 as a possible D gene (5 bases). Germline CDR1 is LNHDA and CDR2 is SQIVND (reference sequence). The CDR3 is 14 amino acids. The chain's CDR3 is CASTRTLTRDEQFF. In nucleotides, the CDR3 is TGTGCGAGTACCCGCACTCTAACCAGGGATGAGCAGTTCTTC.

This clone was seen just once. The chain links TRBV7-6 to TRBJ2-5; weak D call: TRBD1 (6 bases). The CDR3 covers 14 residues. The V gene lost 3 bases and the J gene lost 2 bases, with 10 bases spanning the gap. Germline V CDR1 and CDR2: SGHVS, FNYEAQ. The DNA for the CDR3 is TGTGCCAGCAGCTTGGACAGACTACAAGAGACCCAGTACTTC. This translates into CASSLDRLQETQYF.

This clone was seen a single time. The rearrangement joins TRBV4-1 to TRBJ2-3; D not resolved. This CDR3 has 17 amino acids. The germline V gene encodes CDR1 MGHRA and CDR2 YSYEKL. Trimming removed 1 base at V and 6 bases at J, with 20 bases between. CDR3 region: CASSQGSSVTSADTQYF. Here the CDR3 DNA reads TGCGCCAGCAGCCAAGGTTCTTCTGTCACAAGTGCGGATACGCAGTATTTT.

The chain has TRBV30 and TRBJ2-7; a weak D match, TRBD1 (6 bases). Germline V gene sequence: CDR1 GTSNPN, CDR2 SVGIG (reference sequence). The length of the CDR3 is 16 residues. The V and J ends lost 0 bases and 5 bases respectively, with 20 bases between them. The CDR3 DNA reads TGTGCCTGGAGTGTATTTCAGGCAGGGGCTTCCAACGAGCAGTACTTC. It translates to CAWSVFQAGASNEQYF. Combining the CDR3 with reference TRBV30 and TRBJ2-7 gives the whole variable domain SQTIHQWPATLVQPVGSPLSLECTVEGTSNPNLYWYRQAAGRGLQLLFYSVGIGQISSEVPQNLSASRPQDRQFILSSKKLLLSDSGFYLCAWSVFQAGASNEQYFGPGTRLTVT.

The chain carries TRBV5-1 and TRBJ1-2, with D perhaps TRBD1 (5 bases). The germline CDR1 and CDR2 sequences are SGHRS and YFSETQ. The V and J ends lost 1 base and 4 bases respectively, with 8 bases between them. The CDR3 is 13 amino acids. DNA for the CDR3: TGCGCCAGCAGCTTGAAAGGGGTCTATGGCTACACCTTC. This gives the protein CASSLKGVYGYTF.

CDR3 sequence (DNA): TGTGCCAGCGACCTAGGGGCCTACGAGCAGTACTTC. This gives the protein CASDLGAYEQYF. The V and J genes are TRBV2 and TRBJ2-7; a possible D gene is TRBD1 (5 bases). V was clipped by 8 bases and J by 2 bases, with 10 bases between them. Germline assignment: CDR1 SNHLY and CDR2 FYNNEI. The length of the CDR3 is 12 residues.

The DNA for the CDR3 is TGTGCCAGCAGGCTTTTGCCTAGCGGTAGCTCCTACAATGAGCAGTTCTTC. Its protein product is CASRLLPSGSSYNEQFF. The chain has TRBV27 and TRBJ2-1, with 7 bases aligning to TRBD2. The length of the CDR3 is 17 residues. CDR1 and CDR2 (germline): MNHEY, SMNVEV (reference sequence). J was trimmed by 0 bases and V by 6 bases; bases with no gene match: 11.

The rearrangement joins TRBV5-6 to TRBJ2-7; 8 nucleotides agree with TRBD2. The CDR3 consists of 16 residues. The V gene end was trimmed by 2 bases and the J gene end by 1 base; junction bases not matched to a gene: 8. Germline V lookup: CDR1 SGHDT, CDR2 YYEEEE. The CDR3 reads CASSLPGTRGSYEQYF. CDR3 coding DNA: TGTGCCAGCAGCTTACCCGGGACTAGGGGTTCCTACGAGCAGTACTTC.

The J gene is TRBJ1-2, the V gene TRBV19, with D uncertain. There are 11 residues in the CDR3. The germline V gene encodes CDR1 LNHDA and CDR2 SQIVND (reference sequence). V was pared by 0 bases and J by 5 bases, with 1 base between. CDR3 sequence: CASSIEYGYTF. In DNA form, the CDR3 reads TGTGCCAGTAGTATAGAGTATGGCTACACCTTC.

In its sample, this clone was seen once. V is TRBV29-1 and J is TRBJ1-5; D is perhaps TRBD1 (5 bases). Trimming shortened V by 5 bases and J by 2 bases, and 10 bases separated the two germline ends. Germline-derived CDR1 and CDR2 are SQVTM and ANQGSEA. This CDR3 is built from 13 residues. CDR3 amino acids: CSVLGDGNQPQHF. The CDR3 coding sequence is TGCAGCGTTTTGGGGGACGGCAATCAGCCCCAGCATTTT.

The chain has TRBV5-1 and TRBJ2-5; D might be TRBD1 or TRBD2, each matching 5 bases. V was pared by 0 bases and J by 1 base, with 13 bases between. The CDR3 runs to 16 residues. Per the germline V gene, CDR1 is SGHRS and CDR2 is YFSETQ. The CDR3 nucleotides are TGCGCCAGCAGCTTGGTATTTGGGGGTGCCCAAGAGACCCAGTACTTC. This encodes CASSLVFGGAQETQYF. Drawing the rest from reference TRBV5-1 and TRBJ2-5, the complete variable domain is KAGVTQTPRYLIKTRGQQVTLSCSPISGHRSVSWYQQTPGQGLQFLFEYFSETQRNKGNFPGRFSGRQFSNSRSEMNVSTLELGDSALYLCASSLVFGGAQETQYFGPGTRLLVL.

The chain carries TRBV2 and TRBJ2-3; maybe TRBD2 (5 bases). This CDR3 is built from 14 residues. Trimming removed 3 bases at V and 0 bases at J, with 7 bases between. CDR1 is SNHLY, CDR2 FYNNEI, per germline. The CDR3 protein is CASSDRGSTDTQYF. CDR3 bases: TGTGCCAGCAGTGATCGGGGTAGCACAGATACGCAGTATTTT.

CDR3 region: CASSQDSLNTEAFF. The CDR3 bases are TGCGCCAGCAGCCAGGATAGCCTGAACACTGAAGCTTTCTTT. The gene calls are TRBV5-1 and TRBJ1-1; no definite D call. V was cut by 4 bases and J by 0 bases, with 10 bases left in between. The V gene's germline CDR1 is SGHRS and CDR2 YFSETQ. The CDR3 totals 14 residues.

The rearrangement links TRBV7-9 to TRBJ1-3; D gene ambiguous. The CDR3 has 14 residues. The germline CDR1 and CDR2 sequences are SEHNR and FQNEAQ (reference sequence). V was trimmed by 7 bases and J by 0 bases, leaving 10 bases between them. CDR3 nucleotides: TGTGCCAGCACCCGTAGAAGCTCTGGAAACACCATATATTTT. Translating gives CASTRRSSGNTIYF.

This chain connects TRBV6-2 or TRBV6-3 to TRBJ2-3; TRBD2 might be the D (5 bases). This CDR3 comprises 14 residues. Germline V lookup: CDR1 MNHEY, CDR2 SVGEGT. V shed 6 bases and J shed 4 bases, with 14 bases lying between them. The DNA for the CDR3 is TGTGCCAGCAGCTCCATATCCGGGGCAGATACGCAGTATTTT. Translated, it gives CASSSISGADTQYF.

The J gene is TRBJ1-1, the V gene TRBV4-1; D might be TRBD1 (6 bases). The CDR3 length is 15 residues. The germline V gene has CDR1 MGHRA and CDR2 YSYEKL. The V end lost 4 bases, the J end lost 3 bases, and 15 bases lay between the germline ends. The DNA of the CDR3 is TGCGCCAGCAGCCGTCGAGGGGGTTTGGACACTGAAGCTTTCTTT. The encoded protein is CASSRRGGLDTEAFF.

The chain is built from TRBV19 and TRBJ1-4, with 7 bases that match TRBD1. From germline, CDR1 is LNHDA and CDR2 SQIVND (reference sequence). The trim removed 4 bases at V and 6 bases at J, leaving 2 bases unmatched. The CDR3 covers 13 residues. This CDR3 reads CASSRQGDEKLFF. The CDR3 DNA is TGTGCCAGTAGTAGACAGGGCGATGAAAAACTGTTTTTT.

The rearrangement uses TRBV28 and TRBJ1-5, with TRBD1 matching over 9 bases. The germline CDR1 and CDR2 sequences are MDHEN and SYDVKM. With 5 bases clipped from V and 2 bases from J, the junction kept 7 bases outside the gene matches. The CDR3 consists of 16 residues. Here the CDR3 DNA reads TGTGCCAGCAGTCCCGGGACAGGGATTGGCAATCAGCCCCAGCATTTT. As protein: CASSPGTGIGNQPQHF.

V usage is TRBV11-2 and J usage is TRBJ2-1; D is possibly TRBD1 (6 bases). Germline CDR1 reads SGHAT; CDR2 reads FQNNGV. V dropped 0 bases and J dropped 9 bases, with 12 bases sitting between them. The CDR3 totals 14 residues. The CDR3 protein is CASSLDPRGPEQFF. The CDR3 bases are TGTGCCAGCAGCTTAGATCCCAGGGGCCCTGAGCAGTTCTTC. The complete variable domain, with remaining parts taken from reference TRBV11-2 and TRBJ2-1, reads EAGVAQSPRYKIIEKRQSVAFWCNPISGHATLYWYQQILGQGPKLLIQFQNNGVVDDSQLPKDRFSAERLKGVDSTLKIQPAKLEDSAVYLCASSLDPRGPEQFFGPGTRLTVL.

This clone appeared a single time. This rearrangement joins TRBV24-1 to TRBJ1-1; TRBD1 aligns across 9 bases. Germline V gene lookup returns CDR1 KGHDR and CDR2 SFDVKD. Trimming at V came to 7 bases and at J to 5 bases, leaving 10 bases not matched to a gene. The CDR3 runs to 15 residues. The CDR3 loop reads CATSGGGQGWTEAFF. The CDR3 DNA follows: TGTGCCACCAGCGGGGGGGGACAGGGTTGGACTGAAGCTTTCTTT.